These 32 T cell receptor beta chains were all obtained from the same sample, sequenced in a study of shared clonotypes between healthy human individuals. Some clones are missing from TCRdb's copy, which holds only in-frame ones; the method was immunoSEQ multiplex PCR. The table includes some 2.3 million clones, approximately 93% detected once. Sequencing used naive CD4+ T cells from PBMCs. Subset: CD45RA+ positively selected. These receptors were collected from a man younger than 30 in good health. Some clones in this sample may be carry-over from other donors' samples.

This chain uses TRBV7-2 with TRBJ2-7, with 8 positions matching TRBD1. The CDR3 contains 17 residues. Germline V gives CDR1 SGHTA, CDR2 FQGNSA. The V and J ends lost 1 base and 0 bases, in that order; junction bases with no gene match: 8. The chain's CDR3 is CASSLVRQGAISYEQYF. Here the CDR3 DNA reads TGTGCCAGCAGCTTAGTAAGGCAGGGGGCTATCTCCTACGAGCAGTACTTC.

This clone was recorded only once. One end of the junction does not line up with germline, which may come from a read error. The chain couples TRBV6-5 to TRBJ2-4, with 7 bases aligning to TRBD1. Germline V gene data show CDR1 as MNHEY and CDR2 as SVGAGI. This CDR3 comprises 15 residues. CDR3 region: CASSKTGTAENIQYF. CDR3 DNA: TGTGCCAGCAGTAAGACCGGGACAGCCGAAAACATTCAGTACTTC.

The chain joins TRBV6-5 to TRBJ2-7; either TRBD1 or TRBD2 may supply D (5 bases each). The V gene's germline CDR1 is MNHEY and CDR2 SVGAGI. The ends were cut back, 7 bases at V and 3 bases at J, with 13 bases in the middle. This CDR3 is 13 amino acids long. CDR3 region: CASNDRDGYEQYF. CDR3 bases: TGTGCCAGCAACGACCGGGACGGCTACGAGCAGTACTTC.

The chain is built from TRBV30 and TRBJ1-3; D remains unclear. The CDR3 loop spans 13 amino acids. V lost 4 bases and J 0 bases, leaving 7 bases between the germline ends. CDR1 GTSNPN and CDR2 SVGIG come from the germline V gene (reference sequence). The CDR3 region is CAWKLSSGNTIYF. The CDR3 region has the DNA TGTGCCTGGAAATTAAGCTCTGGAAACACCATATATTTT.

The J gene is TRBJ1-1, the V gene TRBV5-8; D unresolved. The CDR3 has 17 residues. The V and J ends lost 0 bases and 1 base respectively, with 16 bases between them. Germline V gene lookup returns CDR1 SGHTS and CDR2 YDEGEE. Written as DNA, the CDR3 is TGTGCCAGCAGCTTGGGCGGTAGGTTTTGGCCGAACACTGAAGCTTTCTTT. This sequence encodes CASSLGGRFWPNTEAFF.

This chain uses TRBV19 with TRBJ1-2, with 8 positions matching TRBD1. This CDR3 spans 14 amino acids. J gave up 4 bases and V 5 bases, and 6 bases lay outside the gene matches. Per germline, CDR1 LNHDA and CDR2 SQIVND (reference sequence). The CDR3 bases are TGTGCCAGTAGTGTCCGAGGGACAGGCTATGGCTACACCTTC. As protein: CASSVRGTGYGYTF.

The chain links TRBV28 to TRBJ1-3, with TRBD1 matching 10 bases. Per germline, CDR1 MDHEN and CDR2 SYDVKM. This CDR3 has 15 amino acids. The V segment lost 8 bases and the J segment 2 bases; nucleotides outside the gene matches: 6. For the CDR3, the DNA is TGTGCCAGCCTAATAGGGACAGGGGCTGGAAACACCATATATTTT. Translated: CASLIGTGAGNTIYF.

This chain joins TRBV4-3 and TRBJ2-3; TRBD2 aligns across 10 bases. There are 17 residues in the CDR3. In germline, CDR1 is LGHNA, CDR2 YSLEER. The trim removed 0 bases at V and 3 bases at J, leaving 6 bases unmatched. The DNA for the CDR3 is TGCGCCAGCAGCCAAGAGGCTAGCGGGAGTTGGACAGATACGCAGTATTTT. This encodes CASSQEASGSWTDTQYF.

The rearrangement uses TRBV28 and TRBJ1-2, with 7 bases that match TRBD1. The length of the CDR3 is 15 residues. The germline V gene has CDR1 MDHEN and CDR2 SYDVKM. V was pared by 2 bases and J by 7 bases, with 10 bases of the junction left unmatched. CDR3 residues: CASSLRGGGPFGYTF. CDR3 nucleotide sequence: TGTGCCAGCAGTTTACGAGGGGGCGGACCTTTTGGCTACACCTTC.

Notes on this clone: Other nucleotide sequences in the sample specify the same CDR3. This chain links TRBV5-1 with TRBJ2-2, with D perhaps being TRBD1 or TRBD2 (5 bases each). V was trimmed by 4 bases and J by 0 bases, leaving 10 bases between them. CDR1 and CDR2 from the germline V gene are SGHRS and YFSETQ. The CDR3 is made up of 15 amino acids. The CDR3 region is CASSPGTANTGELFF. The DNA of the CDR3 is TGCGCCAGCAGCCCCGGGACGGCGAACACCGGGGAGCTGTTTTTT.

The J gene is TRBJ2-2, the V gene TRBV7-8; D gene unclear. CDR3 length equals 14 residues. Germline CDR1 SGHVS, CDR2 FQNEAQ. V was pared by 8 bases and J by 0 bases, with 10 bases between. CDR3 nucleotides: TGTGCCAGCGGGAAGCCGACGAACACCGGGGAGCTGTTTTTT. It specifies CASGKPTNTGELFF. The full variable domain, rest sourced from reference TRBV7-8 and TRBJ2-2, is GAGVSQSPRYKVAKRGQDVALRCDPISGHVSLFWYQQALGQGPEFLTYFQNEAQLDKSGLPSDRFFAERPEGSVSTLKIQRTQQEDSAVYLCASGKPTNTGELFFGEGSRLTVL.

This clone came up once. The genes are TRBV5-1 and TRBJ1-5; D not resolved. This CDR3 contains 14 residues. Germline assignment: CDR1 SGHRS and CDR2 YFSETQ. Trimming stripped 0 bases from V and 7 bases from J, with 11 bases between. CDR3 nucleotide sequence: TGCGCCAGCAGCTTGGAGTCCAATTCCCAGCCCCAGCATTTT. It yields the protein CASSLESNSQPQHF.

This chain joins TRBV9 and TRBJ1-2; tentatively, D is TRBD1 (6 bases). V shed 0 bases and J shed 4 bases, with 13 bases lying between them. Germline CDR1 and CDR2: SGDLS and YYNGEE. This CDR3 spans 15 amino acids. Here the CDR3 reads CASSVEGGAGYGYTF. The CDR3 coding sequence is TGTGCCAGCAGCGTAGAAGGGGGGGCAGGCTATGGCTACACCTTC.

The gene calls are TRBV27 and TRBJ2-7; D perhaps matches TRBD2 (6 bases). This CDR3 is built from 15 residues. Trimming cost V 5 bases and J 0 bases, with 14 bases left between them. The germline gives CDR1 MNHEY, CDR2 SMNVEV (reference sequence). The CDR3 DNA sequence: TGTGCCAGCAGTCCCTTAGCGGTCCTCTCCTACGAGCAGTACTTC. Its protein product is CASSPLAVLSYEQYF.

A word on this clone: Distinct nucleotide sequences in the sample also encode this CDR3. The chain recombines TRBV7-9 with TRBJ2-3; the match to TRBD1 covers 8 bases. The ends lost 3 bases at V and 3 bases at J; junction bases unmatched: 2. Germline-derived CDR1 and CDR2 are SEHNR and FQNEAQ (reference sequence). This CDR3 comprises 14 residues. The CDR3 here is CASSLDRATDTQYF. In DNA, the CDR3 is TGTGCCAGCAGCTTGGACAGGGCTACAGATACGCAGTATTTT.

This clone was observed a few times. This chain links TRBV29-1 with TRBJ1-1; 7 positions match TRBD1. From germline, CDR1 is SQVTM and CDR2 ANQGSEA. The junction had 6 bases not matched to a gene; V was cut back by 7 bases and J by 1 base. This CDR3 comprises 13 residues. The CDR3 region is CSGRDSPNTEAFF. Written as DNA, the CDR3 is TGCAGCGGAAGGGACAGCCCGAACACTGAAGCTTTCTTT. The full variable domain, with the rest looked up from reference TRBV29-1 and TRBJ1-1, is SAVISQKPSRDICQRGTSLTIQCQVDSQVTMMFWYRQQPGQSLTLIATANQGSEATYESGFVIDKFPISRPNLTFSTLTVSNMSPEDSSIYLCSGRDSPNTEAFFGQGTRLTVV.

The V gene is TRBV5-1, the J gene TRBJ2-7; D remains ambiguous. In germline, CDR1 is SGHRS, CDR2 YFSETQ. The CDR3 runs to 11 residues. Trimming shortened V by 4 bases and J by 6 bases, and 8 bases separated the two germline ends. CDR3 amino acids: CASSMYSEQYF. DNA of the CDR3: TGCGCCAGCAGCATGTACAGCGAGCAGTACTTC.

CDR3 nucleotide sequence: TGTGCCAGCAGTTTACGGGGGGCAGGGGTAGGGGTTGAAAAACTGTTTTTT. Its translation is CASSLRGAGVGVEKLFF. V is TRBV27 and J is TRBJ1-4, with D perhaps TRBD1 (6 bases). The CDR3 extends over 17 amino acids. Germline V CDR1 and CDR2: MNHEY, SMNVEV (reference sequence). The V end lost 2 bases, the J end lost 7 bases, and 20 bases lay between the germline ends.

The chain uses TRBV7-2 and TRBJ2-3; 7 bases fit TRBD2. The germline CDR1 and CDR2 sequences are SGHTA and FQGNSA. The CDR3 loop spans 18 amino acids. The ends lost 0 bases at V and 4 bases at J; junction bases unmatched: 13. CDR3 protein: CASSLAHESGISADTQYF. The CDR3 bases are TGTGCCAGCAGCTTAGCGCACGAGAGCGGGATCTCCGCAGATACGCAGTATTTT.

This chain joins TRBV5-6 and TRBJ2-5; D is possibly TRBD1 or TRBD2 (6 bases each). V shed 4 bases and J shed 5 bases, with 27 bases lying between them. This CDR3 has 18 amino acids. Germline V lookup: CDR1 SGHDT, CDR2 YYEEEE. The CDR3 spells CASSPLGGRGSRLETQYF. DNA for the CDR3: TGTGCCAGCAGCCCGTTGGGAGGCAGGGGAAGTAGGTTGGAGACCCAGTACTTC.

This chain joins TRBV5-4 and TRBJ2-3; 7 bases line up with TRBD2. The CDR3 has 19 residues. Germline V gene sequence: CDR1 SGHNT, CDR2 YYREEE (reference sequence). V was pared by 6 bases and J by 1 base, with 20 bases of the junction left unmatched. This CDR3 is CASTHRGGVLTGRTDTQYF. CDR3 DNA: TGTGCCAGCACTCACCGTGGGGGGGTGCTTACAGGCCGCACAGATACGCAGTATTTT.

This CDR3 reads CASSPPRRNTEAFF. In DNA form, the CDR3 reads TGTGCCAGCAGTCCCCCCAGGCGGAACACTGAAGCTTTCTTT. V gene TRBV6-6 combines with J gene TRBJ1-1; D not certain. CDR1 MNHNY and CDR2 SVGAGI come from the germline V gene (reference sequence). The length of the CDR3 is 14 residues. With 5 bases removed from V and 1 base from J, the gap between germline ends came to 11 bases.

This chain links TRBV28 with TRBJ1-4; D remains ambiguous. The CDR3 covers 16 residues. From germline, CDR1 is MDHEN and CDR2 SYDVKM. V was pared by 2 bases and J by 2 bases, with 12 bases between. The CDR3 DNA follows: TGTGCCAGCAGTTTAAGGTTTCGAGGTACTAATGAAAAACTGTTTTTT. It yields the protein CASSLRFRGTNEKLFF.

This clone was seen only once. This chain links TRBV5-5 with TRBJ1-5, with TRBD1 matching over 7 bases. Germline V gene sequence: CDR1 SGHKS, CDR2 YYEKEE (reference sequence). CDR3 length: 14 residues. Trimming took 5 bases from V and 6 from J; bases not matched to a gene: 8. The CDR3 loop reads CASSTGTVVQPQHF. For the CDR3, the DNA is TGTGCCAGCAGTACCGGGACAGTTGTTCAGCCCCAGCATTTT.

This clone was detected once. This rearrangement joins TRBV7-9 to TRBJ1-1; unclear D gene. The CDR3 has 14 residues. Germline CDR1 SEHNR, CDR2 FQNEAQ (reference sequence). V gave up 5 bases and J gave up 0 bases, with 10 bases separating them. CDR3 sequence (DNA): TGTGCCAGCAGCCGTCCCTTTATGAACACTGAAGCTTTCTTT. Translated, it gives CASSRPFMNTEAFF.

The chain has TRBV11-2 and TRBJ2-5; D is undetermined. This CDR3 has 13 amino acids. Per the germline V gene, CDR1 is SGHAT and CDR2 is FQNNGV. Trimming pared 4 bases from V and 8 bases from J, leaving 14 bases between. The CDR3 here is CASSSTTAPTQYF. CDR3 in DNA: TGTGCCAGCAGCTCTACCACTGCCCCCACCCAGTACTTC.

This chain links TRBV18 with TRBJ2-3; D ambiguous. Germline CDR1 and CDR2: KGHSH and LQKENI. The CDR3 length is 14 residues. V shed 2 bases and J shed 2 bases, with 8 bases lying between them. CDR3 in DNA: TGTGCCAGCTCACCATCGGGTAACACAGATACGCAGTATTTT. As protein: CASSPSGNTDTQYF.

The CDR3 region is CASSDSRGSNTEAFF. In nucleotides, the CDR3 is TGCGCCAGCAGCGACTCCAGGGGCAGCAACACTGAAGCTTTCTTT. The gene calls are TRBV5-1 and TRBJ1-1, with D maybe TRBD1 (6 bases). Germline V lookup: CDR1 SGHRS, CDR2 YFSETQ. With 4 bases removed from V and 2 bases from J, the gap between germline ends came to 15 bases. This CDR3 contains 15 residues.

This clone came up once. The genes are TRBV6-4 and TRBJ2-3; 12 positions agree with TRBD2. V dropped 6 bases and J dropped 4; count of bases not matched to a gene: 5. This CDR3 has 15 amino acids. Per the germline V gene, CDR1 is MRHNA and CDR2 is SNTAGT. The CDR3 coding sequence is TGTGCCAGCAGCCGACTAGCGGGAGTCCCAGATACGCAGTATTTT. Protein product: CASSRLAGVPDTQYF.

V usage is TRBV5-1 and J usage is TRBJ2-7; tentatively, D is TRBD2 (6 bases). Germline V gives CDR1 SGHRS, CDR2 YFSETQ. V was shortened by 1 base and J by 5 bases, with 19 bases between the two germline ends. CDR3 size: 16 residues. The DNA for the CDR3 is TGCGCCAGCAGCTTGCCCCGGGGGACCGAGAGTGACGAGCAGTACTTC. It is translated as CASSLPRGTESDEQYF. The full variable domain, completed using reference TRBV5-1 and TRBJ2-7, is KAGVTQTPRYLIKTRGQQVTLSCSPISGHRSVSWYQQTPGQGLQFLFEYFSETQRNKGNFPGRFSGRQFSNSRSEMNVSTLELGDSALYLCASSLPRGTESDEQYFGPGTRLTVT.

The chain couples TRBV9 to TRBJ2-3; D may be TRBD1 (6 bases). V was shortened by 3 bases and J by 6 bases, with 11 bases between the two germline ends. This CDR3 has 13 residues. CDR1 SGDLS and CDR2 YYNGEE come from the germline V gene. The DNA of the CDR3 is TGTGCCAGCAGCGCAGGGGTATGGGATACGCAGTATTTT. Translated, it gives CASSAGVWDTQYF. Supplemented by reference TRBV9 and TRBJ2-3, the full variable domain reads DSGVTQTPKHLITATGQRVTLRCSPRSGDLSVYWYQQSLDQGLQFLIQYYNGEERAKGNILERFSAQQFPDLHSELNLSSLELGDSALYFCASSAGVWDTQYFGPGTRLTVL.

V and J are TRBV29-1 and TRBJ1-3, with D perhaps matching TRBD1 (5 bases). Trimming left V 4 bases short and J 0 bases short, with 28 bases between. There are 20 residues in the CDR3. Germline assignment: CDR1 SQVTM and CDR2 ANQGSEA. This CDR3 reads CSVGFKSVHGQSTSGNTIYF. For the CDR3, the DNA is TGCAGCGTTGGTTTTAAGTCGGTCCACGGACAAAGCACCTCTGGAAACACCATATATTTT.